Here is one T cell receptor (beta chain) with its context. Its antigen is undetermined. Germline V gene sequence: CDR1 SEHNR, CDR2 FQNEAQ (reference sequence). The ends lost 4 bases at V and 7 bases at J; junction bases unmatched: 10. The CDR3 contains 16 residues. The data are from a study of shared clonotypes between healthy human individuals. Study background: For every donor, three CD4 naive, three CD4 memory, two CD8 naive and one CD8 memory plates were used.

Running of the assay took place at deep level. The data were produced by immunoSEQ multiplex PCR, yet TCRdb's version contains in-frame clones alone and is incomplete. The sample records roughly 2,000,000 clones, over 85% being singletons. As defined, naive CD8 cells were CD45RO-negative and positively selected for CCR7, with terminally differentiated effector memory CD45RA+ cells excluded. Broader study findings: The generation probabilities recorded for non-shared clonotypes fell below those of clonotypes shared by all four donors. Naive subsets, compared against memory subsets, generally had larger estimated richness values.

The source of this sequence is a man younger than 30 in good health. Sequenced sample: naive CD8+ T cells sorted from blood. This sequence joins TRBV7-9 and TRBJ1-4, with 9 nucleotides matching TRBD1. Here the CDR3 DNA reads TGTGCCAGCAGCTACTCACCGGGACAGGGCCCTGAAAAACTGTTTTTT. Translated: CASSYSPGQGPEKLFF.